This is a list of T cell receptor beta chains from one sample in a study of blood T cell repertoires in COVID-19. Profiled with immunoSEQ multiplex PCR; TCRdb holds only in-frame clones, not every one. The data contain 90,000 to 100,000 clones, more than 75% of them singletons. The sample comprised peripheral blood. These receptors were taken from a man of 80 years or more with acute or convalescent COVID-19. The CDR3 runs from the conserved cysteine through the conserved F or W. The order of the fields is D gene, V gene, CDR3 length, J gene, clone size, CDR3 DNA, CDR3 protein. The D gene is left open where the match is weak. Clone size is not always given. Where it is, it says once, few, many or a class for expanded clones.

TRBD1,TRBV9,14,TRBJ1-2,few,TGTGCCAGCAGCGTAGCTGGGACAGGGGGGACCCACACCTTC,CASSVAGTGGTHTF
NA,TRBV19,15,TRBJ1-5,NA,TGTGCCAGTAGTGGGCAGGCCCTTAGCAATCAGCCCCAGCATTTT,CASSGQALSNQPQHF
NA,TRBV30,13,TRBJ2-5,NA,TGTGCCTGGAGTGTATTGTCCGGAGAGACCCAGTACTTC,CAWSVLSGETQYF
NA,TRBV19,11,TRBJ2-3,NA,TGTGCCAGTAGTATAAGCGGTTCCCAGTATTTT,CASSISGSQYF
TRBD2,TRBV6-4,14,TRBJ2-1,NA,TGTGCCAGCAGTGCGGCTAGCGGGAGAGGTGAGCAGTTCTTC,CASSAASGRGEQFF
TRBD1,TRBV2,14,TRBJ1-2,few,TGTGCCAGCAGCCCCGATGACAGGGACTATGGCTACACCTTC,CASSPDDRDYGYTF
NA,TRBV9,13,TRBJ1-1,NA,TGTGCCAGCAGCGTAGATGTCTACACTGAAGCTTTCTTT,CASSVDVYTEAFF
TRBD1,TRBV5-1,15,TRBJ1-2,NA,TGCGCCAGCAGCTTGGACAGGGGTTCGGACTATGGCTACACCTTC,CASSLDRGSDYGYTF
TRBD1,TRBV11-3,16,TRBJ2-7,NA,TGTGCCAGCAGCTTTAGCCACGGAGACAGGGGCCTCGAGCAGTACTTC,CASSFSHGDRGLEQYF
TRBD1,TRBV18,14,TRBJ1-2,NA,TGTGCCAGCTCACCTGAGCAGGGGGCTTATGGCTACACCTTC,CASSPEQGAYGYTF
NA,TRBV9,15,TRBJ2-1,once,TGTGCCAGCAGCCCAGCAGGGGATTCCCTCAATGAGCAGTTCTTC,CASSPAGDSLNEQFF
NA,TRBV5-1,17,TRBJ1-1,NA,TGCGCCAGCAGCTTCTACCCAACCGGACAAACGAACACTGAAGCTTTCTTT,CASSFYPTGQTNTEAFF
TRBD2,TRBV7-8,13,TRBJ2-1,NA,TGTGCCACAACACGGGAGGTTACCGATGAGCAGTTCTTC,CATTREVTDEQFF
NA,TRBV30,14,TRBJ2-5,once,TGTGCCTGGAGCTCGGGACACGGCCAAGAGACCCAGTACTTC,CAWSSGHGQETQYF
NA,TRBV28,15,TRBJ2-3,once,TGTGCCAGCAGTTCCGACCTCGAGGGTCCGGATACGCAGTATTTT,CASSSDLEGPDTQYF